This entry is about one T cell receptor (beta chain). The data originate from a study of sequential checkpoint blockade in melanoma. On the study more broadly: Arm A got nivolumab then ipilimumab; arm B the reverse, 1:1.

CDR1 SQVTM and CDR2 ANQGSEA come from the germline V gene. Between the trimmed V and J ends, which lost 4 bases and 7 bases, there was a span of 14 bases. The CDR3 spans 13 residues. TCRdb's copy holds only in-frame clones and misses some; the assay was immunoSEQ multiplex PCR. The data hold 9,500 to 11,000 clones, with about four fifths observed a single time. Treatment here: randomized to nivolumab then ipilimumab (arm A) or the reverse (arm B). No patient had prior DNA-damaging chemotherapy. PBMC sorting kept live CD3+CD8+ cells without CD19 or CD56. This receptor was taken from a human donor with melanoma. This specimen was CD8+ T cells sorted from blood (inferred from file names), taken from a patient given nivolumab and ipilimumab in sequence. The chain is built from TRBV29-1 and TRBJ1-5; D call uncertain. This CDR3 is CSVVEGYGQPQHF. The CDR3 DNA follows: TGCAGCGTTGTAGAAGGTTACGGGCAGCCCCAGCATTTT.